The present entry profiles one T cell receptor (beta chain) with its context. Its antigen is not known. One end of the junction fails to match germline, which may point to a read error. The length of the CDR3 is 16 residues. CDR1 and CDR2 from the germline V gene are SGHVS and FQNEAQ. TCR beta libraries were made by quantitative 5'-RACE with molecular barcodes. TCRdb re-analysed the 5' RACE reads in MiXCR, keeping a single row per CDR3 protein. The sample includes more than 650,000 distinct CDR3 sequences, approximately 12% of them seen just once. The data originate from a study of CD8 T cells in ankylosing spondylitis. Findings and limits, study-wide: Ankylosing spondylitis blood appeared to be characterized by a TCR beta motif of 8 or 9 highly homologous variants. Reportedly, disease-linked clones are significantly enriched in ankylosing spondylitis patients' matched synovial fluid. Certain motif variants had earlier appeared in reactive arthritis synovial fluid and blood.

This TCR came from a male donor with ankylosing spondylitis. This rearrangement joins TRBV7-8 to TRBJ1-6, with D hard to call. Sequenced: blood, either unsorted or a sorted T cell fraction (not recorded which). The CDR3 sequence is CASSSTYDTYNSPLHF. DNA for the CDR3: TGTGCCAGTAGCTCGACTTATGACACCTATAATTCACCCCTCCACTTT.